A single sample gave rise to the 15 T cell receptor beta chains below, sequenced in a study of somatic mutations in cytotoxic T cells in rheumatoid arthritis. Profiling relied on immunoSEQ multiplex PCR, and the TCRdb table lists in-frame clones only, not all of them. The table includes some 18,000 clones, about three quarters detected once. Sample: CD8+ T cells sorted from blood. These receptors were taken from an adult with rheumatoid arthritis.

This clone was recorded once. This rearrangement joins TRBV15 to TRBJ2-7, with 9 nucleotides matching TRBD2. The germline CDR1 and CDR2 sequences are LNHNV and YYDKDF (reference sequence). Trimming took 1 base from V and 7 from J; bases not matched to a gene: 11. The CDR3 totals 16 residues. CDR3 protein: CATSRGGLATSWEQYF. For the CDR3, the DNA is TGTGCCACCAGCAGAGGGGGACTAGCTACCTCATGGGAGCAGTACTTC.

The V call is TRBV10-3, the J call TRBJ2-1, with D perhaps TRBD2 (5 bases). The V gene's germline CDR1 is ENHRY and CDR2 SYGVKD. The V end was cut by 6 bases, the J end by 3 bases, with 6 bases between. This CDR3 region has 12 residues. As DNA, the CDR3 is TGTGCCATCAGGACTAACTACAATGAGCAGTTCTTC. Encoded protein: CAIRTNYNEQFF.

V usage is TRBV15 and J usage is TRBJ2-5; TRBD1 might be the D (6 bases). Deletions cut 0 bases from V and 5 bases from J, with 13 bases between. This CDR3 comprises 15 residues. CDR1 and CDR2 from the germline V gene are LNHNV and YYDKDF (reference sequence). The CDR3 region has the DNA TGTGCCACCAGCAGAGATGCCGGCCAGGGGGAGACCCAGTACTTC. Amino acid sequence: CATSRDAGQGETQYF.

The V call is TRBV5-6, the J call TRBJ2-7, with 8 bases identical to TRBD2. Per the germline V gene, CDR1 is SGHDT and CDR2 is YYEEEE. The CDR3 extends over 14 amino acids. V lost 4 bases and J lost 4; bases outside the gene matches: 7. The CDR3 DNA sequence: TGTGCCAGCAGCCCGACCAGCGGGAGTTACGAGCAGTACTTC. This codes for CASSPTSGSYEQYF.

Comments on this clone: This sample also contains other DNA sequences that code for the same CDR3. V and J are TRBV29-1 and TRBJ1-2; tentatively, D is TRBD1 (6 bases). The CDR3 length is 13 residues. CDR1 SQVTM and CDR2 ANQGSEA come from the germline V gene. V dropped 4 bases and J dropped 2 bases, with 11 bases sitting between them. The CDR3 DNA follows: TGCAGCGTTGGGACGGGGGGCAACTATGGCTACACCTTC. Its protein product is CSVGTGGNYGYTF.

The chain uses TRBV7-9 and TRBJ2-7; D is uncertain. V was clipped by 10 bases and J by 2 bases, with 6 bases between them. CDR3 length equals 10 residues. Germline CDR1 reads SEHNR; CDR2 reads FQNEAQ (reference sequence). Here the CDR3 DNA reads TGTGCCATTGGAGCCTACGAGCAGTACTTC. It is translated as CAIGAYEQYF.

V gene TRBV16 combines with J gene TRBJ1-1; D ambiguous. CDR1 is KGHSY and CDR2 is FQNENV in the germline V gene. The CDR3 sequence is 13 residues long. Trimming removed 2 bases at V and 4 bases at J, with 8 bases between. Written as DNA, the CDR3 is TGTGCCAGCAGCCAAGGGGTTAGCACTGAAGCTTTCTTT. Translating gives CASSQGVSTEAFF.

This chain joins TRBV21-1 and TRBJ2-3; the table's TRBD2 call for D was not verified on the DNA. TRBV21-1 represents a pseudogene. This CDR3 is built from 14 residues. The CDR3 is CASSKSDPRDTQYF. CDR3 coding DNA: TGTGCCAGCAGCAAAAGTGACCCTAGGGATACGCAGTATTTT.

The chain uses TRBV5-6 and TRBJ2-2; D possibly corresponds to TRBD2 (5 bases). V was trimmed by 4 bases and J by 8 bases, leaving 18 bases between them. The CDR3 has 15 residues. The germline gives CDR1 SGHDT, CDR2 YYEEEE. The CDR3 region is CASSLSDYLGGELFF. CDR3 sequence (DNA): TGTGCCAGCAGCCTATCAGACTACCTGGGAGGGGAGCTGTTTTTT.

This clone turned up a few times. The CDR3: CASSPGRGSYNSPLHF. The CDR3 DNA reads as TGCGCCAGCAGCCCAGGTAGGGGGTCCTATAATTCACCCCTCCACTTT. V is TRBV4-1 and J is TRBJ1-6; D may be TRBD1 (6 bases). The CDR3 loop spans 16 amino acids. The V gene lost 4 bases and the J gene lost 1 base, with 11 bases spanning the gap. The germline gives CDR1 MGHRA, CDR2 YSYEKL.

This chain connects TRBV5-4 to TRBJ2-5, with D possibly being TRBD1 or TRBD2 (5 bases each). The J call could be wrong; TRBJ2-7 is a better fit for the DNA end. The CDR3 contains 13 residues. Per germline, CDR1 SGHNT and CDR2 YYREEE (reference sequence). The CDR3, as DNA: TGTGCCAGCAGCTTCAGGGAGACCTACGAGCAGTACTTC. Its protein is CASSFRETYEQYF.

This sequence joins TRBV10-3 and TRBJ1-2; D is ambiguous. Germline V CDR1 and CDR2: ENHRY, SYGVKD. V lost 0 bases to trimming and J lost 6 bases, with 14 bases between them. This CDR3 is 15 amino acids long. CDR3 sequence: CAISESYGSYNGYTF. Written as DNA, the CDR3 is TGTGCCATCAGTGAGTCCTATGGGAGCTACAATGGCTACACCTTC.

The CDR3 coding sequence is TGTGCCAGCAGCCAATACTACGAGCAGTACTTC. Translating gives CASSQYYEQYF. The J gene is TRBJ2-7, the V gene TRBV2, with no clear D. Germline loops: CDR1 SNHLY, CDR2 FYNNEI. CDR3 size: 11 residues. V shed 6 bases and J shed 3 bases, with 6 bases lying between them.

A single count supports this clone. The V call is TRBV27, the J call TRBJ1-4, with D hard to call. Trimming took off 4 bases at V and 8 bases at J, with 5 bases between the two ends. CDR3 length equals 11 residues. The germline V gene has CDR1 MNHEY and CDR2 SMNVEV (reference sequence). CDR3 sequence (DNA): TGTGCCAGCAGTTCGGGGGAAAAACTGTTTTTT. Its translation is CASSSGEKLFF.

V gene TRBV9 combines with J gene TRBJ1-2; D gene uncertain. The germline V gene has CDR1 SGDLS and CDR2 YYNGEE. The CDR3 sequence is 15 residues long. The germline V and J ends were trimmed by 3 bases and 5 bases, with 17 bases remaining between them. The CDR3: CASSGWNPTAYGYTF. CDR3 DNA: TGTGCCAGCAGCGGGTGGAACCCCACAGCGTATGGCTACACCTTC.